The clone carrying this TCR beta chain was observed at least ten times. Other nucleotide sequences in the sample specify the same CDR3. The data are from a study of shared clonotypes between healthy human individuals. Per germline, CDR1 MDHEN and CDR2 SYDVKM. V gave up 4 bases and J gave up 7 bases, with 16 bases separating them. The CDR3 has 15 amino acids. Unsorted samples drew genomic DNA from approximately 90 million PBMCs. Spread over ten immunoSEQ deep assay plates, unsorted PBMC DNA underwent sequencing. Profiled with immunoSEQ multiplex PCR; TCRdb holds only in-frame clones, not every one. The sample consists of about 490,000 clones, roughly 80% of them appearing once.

Material: PBMCs. The V and J genes are TRBV28 and TRBJ2-2; D might be TRBD2 (5 bases). This sequence was found in a woman in her thirties or forties in good health. Some clones in this sample may be carry-over from other donors' samples. CDR3 amino acids: CASSSRQLGLGELFF. DNA of the CDR3: TGTGCCAGCAGTTCGAGACAACTCGGACTCGGGGAGCTGTTTTTT.